This TCR beta chain appears in the sequencing data of a study of OX40 agonist ivuxolimab in advanced cancers. Overall study context: Patients with hepatocellular carcinoma, melanoma, renal cell or head and neck cancer made up the dose-escalation patients.

V lost 3 bases to trimming and J lost 3 bases, with 8 bases between them. In germline, CDR1 is KGHSH, CDR2 LQKENI. The CDR3 contains 14 residues. The assay was immunoSEQ multiplex PCR, and TCRdb's table has in-frame clones only and misses some. This sample has roughly 58,000 clones, with roughly 82% found just once. This TCR derives from an adult with an advanced solid tumor such as melanoma, head and neck, liver or kidney cancer. The specimen was CD4+ or CD8+ T cells sorted from blood, collected in a trial of the OX40 agonist ivuxolimab. V is TRBV18 and J is TRBJ1-4; D perhaps matches TRBD1 (5 bases). This CDR3 reads CASSPREANEKLFF. As DNA, the CDR3 is TGTGCCAGCTCACCCAGGGAAGCTAATGAAAAACTGTTTTTT.